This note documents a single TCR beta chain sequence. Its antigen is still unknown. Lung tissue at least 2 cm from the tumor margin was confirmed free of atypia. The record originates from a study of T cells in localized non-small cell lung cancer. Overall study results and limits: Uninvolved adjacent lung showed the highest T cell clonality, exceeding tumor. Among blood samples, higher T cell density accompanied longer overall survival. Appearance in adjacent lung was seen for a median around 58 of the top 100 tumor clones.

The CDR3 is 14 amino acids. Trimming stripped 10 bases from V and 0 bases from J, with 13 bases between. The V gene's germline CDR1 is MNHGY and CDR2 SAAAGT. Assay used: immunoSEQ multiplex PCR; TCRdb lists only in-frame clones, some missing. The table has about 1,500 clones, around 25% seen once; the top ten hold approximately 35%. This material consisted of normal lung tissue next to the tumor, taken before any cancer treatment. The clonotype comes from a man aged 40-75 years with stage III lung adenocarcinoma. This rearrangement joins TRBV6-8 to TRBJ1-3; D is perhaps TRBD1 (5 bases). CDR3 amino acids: CAIGDWGSGNTIYF. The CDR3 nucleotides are TGTGCCATCGGGGACTGGGGCTCTGGAAACACCATATATTTT.